Following are 23 T cell receptor beta chains from one sample sequenced in a study of blood T cell repertoires in COVID-19. TCRdb's copy holds only in-frame clones and misses some; the assay was immunoSEQ multiplex PCR. Of around 260,000 clones listed, 85% to 90% were seen once; the top ten hold more than 1.3%. Sequenced: peripheral blood. The receptor source for this set is a woman in her thirties or forties who had recovered from COVID-19.

V gene TRBV10-1 combines with J gene TRBJ2-1, with unresolved D. Per the germline V gene, CDR1 is WNHNN and CDR2 is SYGVQD (reference sequence). V shed 2 bases and J shed 4 bases, with 6 bases lying between them. This CDR3 spans 13 amino acids. For the CDR3, the DNA is TGCGCCAGCAGTGAGGGGCCATACAATGAGCAGTTCTTC. It is translated as CASSEGPYNEQFF.

This clone came up once. The chain joins TRBV5-1 to TRBJ1-3; weak D call: TRBD1 (6 bases). CDR3 size: 17 residues. Germline V gene lookup returns CDR1 SGHRS and CDR2 YFSETQ. The ends were cut back, 1 base at V and 1 base at J, with 15 bases in the middle. As DNA, the CDR3 is TGCGCCAGCAGCTTGACAGGGCCCGACTATTCTGGAAACACCATATATTTT. Translation gives CASSLTGPDYSGNTIYF.

The chain carries TRBV10-3 and TRBJ1-4; maybe TRBD1 (5 bases). The germline V gene encodes CDR1 ENHRY and CDR2 SYGVKD. This CDR3 is 13 amino acids long. Trimming shortened V by 10 bases and J by 0 bases, and 9 bases separated the two germline ends. The CDR3 protein is CASRGATNEKLFF. In DNA, the CDR3 is TGTGCCAGCAGAGGGGCAACTAATGAAAAACTGTTTTTT.

CDR3 in DNA: TGCGCCAGCAGCTTGGGACTAGCGGGGGAAGGAGAGCAGTTCTTC. It is translated as CASSLGLAGEGEQFF. This chain joins TRBV5-1 and TRBJ2-1; the match to TRBD2 covers 12 bases. Per germline, CDR1 SGHRS and CDR2 YFSETQ. With V trimmed by 0 bases and J by 10 bases, 5 bases remained unmatched. The CDR3 contains 15 residues.

This sequence joins TRBV7-9 and TRBJ1-5, with a possible D match to TRBD1 (5 bases). This CDR3 comprises 12 residues. The V and J ends lost 3 bases and 9 bases respectively, with 9 bases between them. Looked up from germline, CDR1 is SEHNR and CDR2 is FQNEAQ (reference sequence). Here the CDR3 reads CASSFGGGPQHF. The CDR3, as DNA: TGTGCCAGCAGCTTCGGGGGAGGGCCCCAGCATTTT.

As to this clone: The junction departs from germline at one end; a sequencing error may be responsible. The rearrangement links TRBV7-7 to TRBJ2-7, with 10 bases that match TRBD1. The CDR3 runs 14 residues. The V gene's germline CDR1 is SSHAT and CDR2 FNYEAQ (reference sequence). Here the CDR3 DNA reads TGTGCTAGCAGCTCCGGGACAGGGGCCCACGAGCAGTACTTC. It encodes CASSSGTGAHEQYF.

The J gene is TRBJ2-3, the V gene TRBV7-2; 8 bases match TRBD2. CDR3 size: 16 residues. The germline CDR1 and CDR2 sequences are SGHTA and FQGNSA. Losses at the gene ends were 1 base for V and 5 bases for J; bases not matched to a gene: 8. DNA for the CDR3: TGTGCCAGCAGCTTAGGTGATCGGGGGGGCAAAGATACGCAGTATTTT. Translating gives CASSLGDRGGKDTQYF.

This chain links TRBV7-6 with TRBJ2-6; 9 nucleotides align to TRBD1. In germline, CDR1 is SGHVS, CDR2 FNYEAQ. The CDR3 runs 18 residues. The V gene end was trimmed by 5 bases and the J gene end by 0 bases; junction bases not matched to a gene: 8. The CDR3 loop reads CASSRGTGSHSGANVLTF. In nucleotides, the CDR3 is TGTGCCAGCAGCCGGGGGACAGGGTCCCACTCTGGGGCCAACGTCCTGACTTTC.

This chain links TRBV6-5 with TRBJ1-1; 12 bases are shared with TRBD1. The CDR3 runs 15 residues. Per the germline V gene, CDR1 is MNHEY and CDR2 is SVGAGI. The V gene end was trimmed by 0 bases and the J gene end by 6 bases; junction bases not matched to a gene: 2. This CDR3 is CASSYSGTGGPEAFF. The CDR3 nucleotides read TGTGCCAGCAGTTACTCTGGGACAGGGGGCCCTGAAGCTTTCTTT.

This clone came up once. The chain combines TRBV5-1 with TRBJ2-5; D is possibly TRBD2 (5 bases). This CDR3 comprises 12 residues. V was cut by 2 bases and J by 5 bases, with 7 bases left in between. Germline V gene sequence: CDR1 SGHRS, CDR2 YFSETQ. This chain's CDR3 is CASSFRGETQYF. The CDR3 DNA sequence: TGCGCCAGCAGCTTCAGAGGGGAGACCCAGTACTTC.

This chain links TRBV2 with TRBJ2-1; the D gene is possibly TRBD2 (7 bases). The ends were cut back, 6 bases at V and 10 bases at J, with 16 bases in the middle. Germline assignment: CDR1 SNHLY and CDR2 FYNNEI. The CDR3 extends over 13 amino acids. The CDR3 is CASSRDIGGEQFF. CDR3 sequence (DNA): TGTGCCAGCAGCCGGGACATCGGGGGGGAGCAGTTCTTC.

V is TRBV4-1 and J is TRBJ2-1, with D possibly being TRBD2 (6 bases). Germline V CDR1 and CDR2: MGHRA, YSYEKL. This CDR3 has 16 amino acids. V dropped 2 bases and J dropped 4 bases, with 15 bases sitting between them. DNA for the CDR3: TGCGCCAGCAGCCAATTGGGTAGCGGTAAATACAATGAGCAGTTCTTC. This gives the protein CASSQLGSGKYNEQFF.

J is TRBJ2-7 and V is TRBV19; 7 positions match TRBD1. V dropped 0 bases and J dropped 3; count of bases not matched to a gene: 5. Germline V gene data show CDR1 as LNHDA and CDR2 as SQIVND (reference sequence). The CDR3 extends over 15 amino acids. The DNA for the CDR3 is TGTGCCAGTAGTATAGATCGTGGGACAGTCTACGAGCAGTACTTC. Amino acid sequence: CASSIDRGTVYEQYF.

This clone was observed once. The chain uses TRBV5-5 and TRBJ1-1, with D possibly TRBD1 on 6 matching bases. Germline-derived CDR1 and CDR2 are SGHKS and YYEKEE (reference sequence). The CDR3 spans 15 residues. The ends were cut back, 0 bases at V and 3 bases at J, with 12 bases in the middle. CDR3 protein: CASSLEGQGYTEAFF. The CDR3 nucleotides read TGTGCCAGCAGCTTGGAGGGTCAGGGGTACACTGAAGCTTTCTTT. The full variable domain, with the rest looked up from reference TRBV5-5 and TRBJ1-1, is DAGVTQSPTHLIKTRGQQVTLRCSPISGHKSVSWYQQVLGQGPQFIFQYYEKEERGRGNFPDRFSARQFPNYSSELNVNALLLGDSALYLCASSLEGQGYTEAFFGQGTRLTVV.

This chain uses TRBV5-1 with TRBJ2-5, with 10 nucleotides matching TRBD2. This CDR3 spans 15 amino acids. Germline assignment: CDR1 SGHRS and CDR2 YFSETQ. J gave up 3 bases and V 0 bases, and 2 bases lay outside the gene matches. CDR3 DNA: TGCGCCAGCAGCTTGGGGGGGACTAGCGAAGAGACCCAGTACTTC. It encodes CASSLGGTSEETQYF.

This chain joins TRBV10-3 and TRBJ1-4; D gene ambiguous. V dropped 4 bases and J dropped 8 bases, with 8 bases sitting between them. The V gene's germline CDR1 is ENHRY and CDR2 SYGVKD. This CDR3 spans 12 amino acids. CDR3 sequence: CAISAGVEKLFF. CDR3 nucleotides: TGTGCCATCAGTGCAGGCGTCGAAAAACTGTTTTTT.

This chain connects TRBV20-1 to TRBJ2-7; D unclear. The CDR3 covers 14 residues. Trimming took 3 bases from V and 0 from J, leaving 12 bases between them. Per germline, CDR1 DFQATT and CDR2 SNEGSKA (reference sequence). CDR3 sequence reads: CSASSSEPSYEQYF. DNA of the CDR3: TGCAGTGCTAGTTCGAGTGAGCCCTCCTACGAGCAGTACTTC.

V is TRBV6-5 and J is TRBJ1-5; D gene uncertain. This CDR3 is 14 amino acids long. Germline CDR1 is MNHEY and CDR2 is SVGAGI. With 6 bases removed from V and 3 bases from J, the gap between germline ends came to 12 bases. CDR3 in DNA: TGTGCCAGCAGCCCCGGGGAGAACAATCAGCCCCAGCATTTT. The encoded protein is CASSPGENNQPQHF.

The chain combines TRBV5-1 with TRBJ2-1; TRBD2 might be the D (7 bases). The CDR3 length is 15 residues. V lost 4 bases, J lost 2 bases, and 13 bases lay in between. CDR1 is SGHRS, CDR2 YFSETQ, per germline. CDR3 protein: CASSRGGQTYNEQFF. In nucleotides, the CDR3 is TGCGCCAGCAGCCGCGGGGGCCAGACCTACAATGAGCAGTTCTTC. Drawing the rest from reference TRBV5-1 and TRBJ2-1, the complete variable domain is KAGVTQTPRYLIKTRGQQVTLSCSPISGHRSVSWYQQTPGQGLQFLFEYFSETQRNKGNFPGRFSGRQFSNSRSEMNVSTLELGDSALYLCASSRGGQTYNEQFFGPGTRLTVL.

This clone was seen once. V gene TRBV12-5 combines with J gene TRBJ2-5, with D possibly TRBD2 on 6 matching bases. This CDR3 spans 15 amino acids. The V gene's germline CDR1 is LGHNT and CDR2 FRNRAP. V lost 2 bases and J lost 4, with 14 bases in between. CDR3 sequence reads: CASGLTRRGSETQYF. DNA of the CDR3: TGTGCTAGTGGTTTGACACGGAGGGGTTCAGAGACCCAGTACTTC.

This rearrangement joins TRBV6-5 to TRBJ1-6; D possibly corresponds to TRBD1 (5 bases). CDR1 is MNHEY, CDR2 SVGAGI, per germline. The ends were cut back, 4 bases at V and 2 bases at J, with 9 bases in the middle. The CDR3 loop spans 15 amino acids. CDR3 DNA: TGTGCCAGCAGTTCCGGGGGTCCCTATAATTCACCCCTCCACTTT. Protein: CASSSGGPYNSPLHF.

The chain couples TRBV29-1 to TRBJ2-3, with 16 bases that match TRBD2. CDR3 length: 17 residues. The ends lost 4 bases at V and 3 bases at J; junction bases unmatched: 7. CDR1 SQVTM and CDR2 ANQGSEA come from the germline V gene. CDR3 region: CSVAGTSGGAGTDTQYF. The CDR3 coding sequence is TGCAGCGTTGCCGGGACTAGCGGGGGGGCCGGTACAGATACGCAGTATTTT.

V and J are TRBV6-5 and TRBJ1-1, with 10 bases fitting TRBD1. Germline-derived CDR1 and CDR2 are MNHEY and SVGAGI. J lost 9 bases, V lost 2 bases, and 6 bases had no gene match. CDR3 size: 14 residues. This CDR3 reads CASSYRDRGFKAFF. In nucleotides, the CDR3 is TGTGCCAGCAGTTACCGGGACAGGGGTTTCAAAGCTTTCTTT.